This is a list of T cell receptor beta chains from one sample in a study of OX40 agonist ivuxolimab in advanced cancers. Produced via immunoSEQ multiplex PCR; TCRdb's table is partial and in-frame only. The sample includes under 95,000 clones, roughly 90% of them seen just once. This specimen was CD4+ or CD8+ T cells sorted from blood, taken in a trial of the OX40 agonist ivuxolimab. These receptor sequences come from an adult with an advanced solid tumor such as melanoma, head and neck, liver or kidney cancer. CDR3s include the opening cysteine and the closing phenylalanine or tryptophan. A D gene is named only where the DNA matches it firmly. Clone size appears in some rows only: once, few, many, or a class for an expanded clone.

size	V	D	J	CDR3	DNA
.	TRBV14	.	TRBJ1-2	CASSRDIWSGYTF	TGTGCCAGCAGCAGGGACATCTGGTCGGGCTACACCTTC
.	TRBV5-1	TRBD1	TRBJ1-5	CASSPLGTADSPQHF	TGCGCCAGCAGCCCGTTAGGGACAGCCGATTCTCCCCAGCATTTT
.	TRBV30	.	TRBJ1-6	CAWRNPNSPLHF	TGTGCCTGGAGGAACCCTAATTCACCCCTCCACTTT
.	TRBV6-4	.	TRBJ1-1	CASSRELGTEAFF	TGTGCCAGCAGCCGAGAATTGGGCACTGAAGCTTTCTTT
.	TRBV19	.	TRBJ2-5	CASSPGTEFQETQYF	TGTGCCAGTAGTCCCGGGACCGAATTCCAAGAGACCCAGTACTTC
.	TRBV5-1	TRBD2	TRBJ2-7	CASSSGGAPTYEQYF	TGCGCCAGCAGCTCGGGGGGGGCACCCACCTACGAGCAGTACTTC
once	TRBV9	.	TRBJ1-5	CASSGHSNQPQHF	TGTGCCAGCAGCGGACATAGCAATCAGCCCCAGCATTTT
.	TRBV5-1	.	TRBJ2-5	CASSLAGQRETQYF	TGCGCCAGCAGCTTGGCAGGTCAGAGGGAGACCCAGTACTTC
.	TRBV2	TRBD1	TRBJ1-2	CASKGRAGGSYGYTF	TGTGCCAGTAAGGGCAGGGCAGGGGGCAGCTATGGCTACACCTTC
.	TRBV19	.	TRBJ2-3	CASSIAALLDTQYF	TGTGCCAGTAGTATAGCGGCCCTTTTGGATACGCAGTATTTT
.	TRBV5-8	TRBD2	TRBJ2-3	CASSPGTKNTDTQYF	TGTGCCAGCAGCCCCGGGACTAAGAACACAGATACGCAGTATTTT
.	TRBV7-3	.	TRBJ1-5	CASSRPPGDLSGGNQPQHF	TGTGCCAGCAGCCGACCCCCGGGGGATCTATCTGGGGGCAATCAGCCCCAGCATTTT
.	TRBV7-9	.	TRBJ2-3	CASSPHRVRATDTQYF	TGTGCCAGCAGCCCACACAGGGTCCGAGCCACAGATACGCAGTATTTT
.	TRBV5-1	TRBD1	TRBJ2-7	CASSSGTGVNYEQYF	TGCGCCAGCAGTTCAGGGACAGGGGTGAACTACGAGCAGTACTTC
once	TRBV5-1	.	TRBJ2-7	CASSLGGSGYEQYF	TGCGCCAGCAGCTTGGGAGGGAGCGGCTACGAGCAGTACTTC
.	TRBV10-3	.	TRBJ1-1	CATAPQGRVGTEAFF	TGTGCCACCGCCCCCCAGGGGAGAGTAGGCACTGAAGCTTTCTTT
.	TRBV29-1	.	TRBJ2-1	CSVGVVGGPYNEQFF	TGCAGCGTTGGAGTTGTTGGCGGGCCATACAATGAGCAGTTCTTC
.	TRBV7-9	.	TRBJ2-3	CASSLAPGPTDTQYF	TGTGCCAGCAGCTTAGCTCCAGGCCCCACAGATACGCAGTATTTT
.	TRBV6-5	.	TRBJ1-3	CASTSGPSGNTIYF	TGTGCCAGCACCTCCGGGCCCTCTGGAAACACCATATATTTT
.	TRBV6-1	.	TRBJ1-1	CASSERVPGRDTEAFF	TGTGCCAGCAGTGAGAGGGTTCCCGGGCGGGACACTGAAGCTTTCTTT
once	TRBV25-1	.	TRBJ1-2	CASRPLSDGGYGGYTF	TGTGCCAGCAGACCACTAAGTGACGGAGGGTACGGTGGCTACACCTTC
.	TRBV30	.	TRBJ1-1	CAWIQAEAFF	TGTGCCTGGATCCAGGCTGAAGCTTTCTTT
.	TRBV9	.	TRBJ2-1	CASSVGLSSRLQEQFF	TGTGCCAGCAGCGTAGGTTTGTCTAGCAGGCTACAGGAGCAGTTCTTC
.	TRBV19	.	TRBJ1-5	CASSITAQSNQPQHF	TGTGCCAGTAGTATAACTGCTCAAAGCAATCAGCCCCAGCATTTT
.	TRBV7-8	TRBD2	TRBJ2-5	CASSLVVPIAGSQETQYF	TGTGCCAGCAGCTTAGTAGTCCCCATAGCGGGGAGCCAAGAGACCCAGTACTTC
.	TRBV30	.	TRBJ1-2	CAWRLEGLILYGYTF	TGTGCCTGGAGATTGGAGGGGCTGATTCTGTATGGCTACACCTTC
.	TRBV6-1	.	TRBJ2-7	CATHRLGSSYEQYF	TGTGCCACTCACCGGCTGGGGAGCTCCTACGAGCAGTACTTC
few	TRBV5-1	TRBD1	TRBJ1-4	CASSLAPGQGHEKLFF	TGCGCCAGCAGCTTGGCCCCGGGACAGGGTCATGAAAAACTGTTTTTT
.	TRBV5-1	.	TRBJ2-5	CASSGNQGKTQYF	TGCGCCAGCAGCGGAAACCAGGGGAAGACCCAGTACTTC
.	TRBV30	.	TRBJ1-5	CAWGKGNNQPQHF	TGTGCCTGGGGAAAAGGGAACAATCAGCCCCAGCATTTT
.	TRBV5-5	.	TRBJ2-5	CASSLVAGEWETQYF	TGTGCCAGCAGCTTGGTAGCAGGGGAATGGGAGACCCAGTACTTC
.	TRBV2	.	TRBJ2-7	CASTRGPPIYEQYF	TGTGCCAGCACAAGAGGGCCCCCCATCTACGAGCAGTACTTC
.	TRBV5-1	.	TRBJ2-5	CASSLRPNQETQYF	TGCGCCAGCAGCTTGCGGCCCAACCAAGAGACCCAGTACTTC
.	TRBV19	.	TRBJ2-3	CASRGGTDTQYF	TGTGCCAGTAGAGGGGGCACAGATACGCAGTATTTT
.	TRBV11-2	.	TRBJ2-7	CASSSRTAYEQYF	TGTGCCAGCAGCTCCCGGACAGCTTACGAGCAGTACTTC
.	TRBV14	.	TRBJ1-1	CASSRGRKNTEAFF	TGTGCTAGCAGCCGGGGACGGAAGAACACTGAAGCTTTCTTT
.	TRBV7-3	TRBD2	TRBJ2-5	CASSLRSGGTGTQYF	TGTGCCAGCAGCTTAAGGAGCGGGGGGACCGGGACCCAGTACTTC
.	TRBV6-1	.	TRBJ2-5	CAGGTGRETQYF	TGTGCCGGAGGAACAGGGAGGGAGACCCAGTACTTC
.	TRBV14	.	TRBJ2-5	CASSQFGPIQTQETQYF	TGTGCCAGCAGCCAATTTGGGCCGATCCAAACTCAAGAGACCCAGTACTTC
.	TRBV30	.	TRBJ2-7	CAWGPKGGNYEQYF	TGTGCCTGGGGACCCAAGGGCGGCAACTACGAGCAGTACTTC
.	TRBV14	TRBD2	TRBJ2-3	CASRQAGAVTDTQYF	TGTGCCAGCAGGCAAGCGGGAGCCGTGACAGATACGCAGTATTTT
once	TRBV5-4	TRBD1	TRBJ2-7	CASSLDRGHEQYF	TGTGCCAGCAGTTTGGACAGGGGCCACGAGCAGTACTTC